The sequence of this T cell receptor (beta chain) was determined in a study of early T cells in non-severe SARS-CoV-2 infection. This CDR3 comprises 14 residues. Germline V gene lookup returns CDR1 SGHRS and CDR2 YFSETQ. Trimming pared 4 bases from V and 2 bases from J, leaving 12 bases between. Unique molecular identifiers tagged individual cDNA molecules. MiXCR was run by TCRdb on the 5' RACE reads, yielding one entry per CDR3 protein. The repertoire holds around 50,000 distinct CDR3 sequences, around a tenth seen once, with 4.2% in the top ten. The rearrangement joins TRBV5-1 to TRBJ1-1; possibly TRBD1 for D (6 bases). The sequence came from an adult who was a healthcare worker with PCR-confirmed SARS-CoV-2 infection or an uninfected control (not recorded which). The material sequenced was whole blood. DNA of the CDR3: TGCGCCAGCAGCACAGGACAGACCAACACTGAAGCTTTCTTT. It yields the protein CASSTGQTNTEAFF.